The 24 T cell receptor beta chains presented below share a single source sample, sequenced in a study of neoadjuvant nivolumab and ipilimumab in lung cancer. TCRdb's copy holds only in-frame clones and misses some; the assay was immunoSEQ multiplex PCR. The data contain tens of thousands of clones, approximately 84% of them singletons. The source was peripheral blood, collected before neoadjuvant nivolumab, alone or with ipilimumab. The receptors originated from an adult with non-small cell lung cancer.

This clone was recorded a few times. This chain joins TRBV7-9 and TRBJ1-6; D unclear. The V and J ends lost 8 bases and 0 bases respectively, with 14 bases between them. This CDR3 contains 16 residues. Germline lookup yields CDR1 SEHNR and CDR2 FQNEAQ (reference sequence). For the CDR3, the DNA is TGTGCCAGCTTGGAGAGTTCCCTCTCCTATAATTCACCCCTCCACTTT. This codes for CASLESSLSYNSPLHF.

CDR3 region: CASSVVTGLRNEQFF. The CDR3 DNA is TGTGCCAGCAGCGTAGTGACCGGACTGCGGAATGAGCAGTTCTTC. This chain uses TRBV9 with TRBJ2-1; D is perhaps TRBD2 (5 bases). V dropped 0 bases and J dropped 7 bases, with 14 bases sitting between them. CDR3 length: 15 residues. Germline-derived CDR1 and CDR2 are SGDLS and YYNGEE. Combining the CDR3 with reference TRBV9 and TRBJ2-1 gives the whole variable domain DSGVTQTPKHLITATGQRVTLRCSPRSGDLSVYWYQQSLDQGLQFLIQYYNGEERAKGNILERFSAQQFPDLHSELNLSSLELGDSALYFCASSVVTGLRNEQFFGPGTRLTVL.

This rearrangement joins TRBV11-2 to TRBJ2-1; D is unresolved. Per the germline V gene, CDR1 is SGHAT and CDR2 is FQNNGV. The CDR3 consists of 15 residues. V was shortened by 3 bases and J by 0 bases, with 9 bases between the two germline ends. The DNA for the CDR3 is TGTGCCAGCAGCTTTAGTTGGAGCTCCTACAATGAGCAGTTCTTC. Translating gives CASSFSWSSYNEQFF.

By share, this clone counts as medium-sized. The genes are TRBV6-5 and TRBJ2-5; a weak D match, TRBD1 (6 bases). CDR3 length equals 14 residues. V was pared by 5 bases and J by 3 bases, with 13 bases between. The germline gives CDR1 MNHEY, CDR2 SVGAGI. The CDR3 reads CASSEQGREETQYF. The CDR3 DNA follows: TGTGCCAGCAGTGAACAGGGTAGAGAAGAGACCCAGTACTTC.

The chain uses TRBV7-9 and TRBJ2-7, with TRBD2 matching 7 bases. The CDR3 length is 14 residues. Germline-derived CDR1 and CDR2 are SEHNR and FQNEAQ (reference sequence). V was pared by 8 bases and J by 0 bases, with 7 bases of the junction left unmatched. The CDR3, as DNA: TGTGCCAGCTCCTGGGGGGGGAGCTCCTACGAGCAGTACTTC. Translating it yields CASSWGGSSYEQYF.

Notes on this clone: Given a much more abundant clone one base away, this may be a read error. The sample carries other DNA sequences with the same CDR3. This chain uses TRBV5-1 with TRBJ1-6; the D gene is possibly TRBD1 (6 bases). The V end lost 1 base, the J end lost 7 bases, and 12 bases lay between the germline ends. Looked up from germline, CDR1 is SGHRS and CDR2 is YFSETQ. The CDR3 spans 15 residues. Here the CDR3 DNA reads TGCGCCAGCAGCTTGCCCGGGGGCGAAAATTCACCCCTCCACTTT. It encodes CASSLPGGENSPLHF.

The chain uses TRBV6-6 and TRBJ1-1, with 9 bases identical to TRBD1. Trimming at V came to 5 bases and at J to 11 bases, leaving 12 bases not matched to a gene. Germline V CDR1 and CDR2: MNHNY, SVGAGI (reference sequence). The CDR3 sequence is 14 residues long. The CDR3 coding sequence is TGTGCCAGCAGTGCCTTAAACAGGGGGCAGGGGGCTTTCTTT. As protein: CASSALNRGQGAFF.

The V and J genes are TRBV10-3 and TRBJ1-3, with D perhaps TRBD1 (6 bases). The CDR3 extends over 12 amino acids. The germline V gene has CDR1 ENHRY and CDR2 SYGVKD. V was cut by 10 bases and J by 4 bases, with 11 bases left in between. CDR3 residues: CATGTIGNTIYF. The DNA of the CDR3 is TGTGCCACCGGGACAATAGGAAACACCATATATTTT.

The rearrangement uses TRBV28 and TRBJ1-1; D not certain. Looked up from germline, CDR1 is MDHEN and CDR2 is SYDVKM. Trimming took 4 bases from V and 0 from J, leaving 12 bases between them. This CDR3 is 15 amino acids long. CDR3 sequence: CASSSFQKLNTEAFF. The CDR3 DNA is TGTGCCAGCAGTTCCTTTCAGAAACTGAACACTGAAGCTTTCTTT.

This rearrangement joins TRBV28 to TRBJ1-3; 11 nucleotides agree with TRBD1. This CDR3 has 14 residues. Germline V gives CDR1 MDHEN, CDR2 SYDVKM. The junction had 6 bases not matched to a gene; V was cut back by 6 bases and J by 8 bases. The CDR3 is CASRKGTGGYTIYF. CDR3 DNA: TGTGCCAGCAGGAAAGGGACAGGGGGATACACCATATATTTT.

The chain joins TRBV6-1 to TRBJ1-1, with unresolved D. This CDR3 contains 13 residues. V was clipped by 10 bases and J by 0 bases, with 12 bases between them. CDR1 is MNHNS and CDR2 is SASEGT in the germline V gene. Here the CDR3 DNA reads TGTGCCACCAGACTGGGAATGAACACTGAAGCTTTCTTT. Translated, it gives CATRLGMNTEAFF.

This sequence joins TRBV5-4 and TRBJ1-1, with TRBD1 as a possible D gene (6 bases). The CDR3 extends over 15 amino acids. Trimming took off 0 bases at V and 3 bases at J, with 12 bases between the two ends. Germline assignment: CDR1 SGHNT and CDR2 YYREEE (reference sequence). CDR3 sequence reads: CASSLAGRGYTEAFF. Written as DNA, the CDR3 is TGTGCCAGCAGCTTGGCGGGCAGGGGATACACTGAAGCTTTCTTT.

The rearrangement joins TRBV12-2 to TRBJ2-1; the table's D call TRBD2 went unverified against the DNA. TRBV12-2 is a recognized pseudogene. The CDR3 covers 18 residues. The CDR3 nucleotides are TGTGCAAGTCGTTCCGGCCAGGGGCGGGGGCCTGTGAACAATGAGCAGTTCTTC. It specifies CASRSGQGRGPVNNEQFF.

This clone was observed a handful of times. The V and J genes are TRBV5-5 and TRBJ1-1; D gene uncertain. V shed 5 bases and J shed 3 bases, with 8 bases lying between them. The germline V gene has CDR1 SGHKS and CDR2 YYEKEE (reference sequence). This CDR3 contains 12 residues. CDR3 nucleotides: TGTGCCAGCAGAGAGGATTACACTGAAGCTTTCTTT. As protein: CASREDYTEAFF. Using reference TRBV5-5 and TRBJ1-1 for the parts outside the CDR3, the full variable domain is DAGVTQSPTHLIKTRGQQVTLRCSPISGHKSVSWYQQVLGQGPQFIFQYYEKEERGRGNFPDRFSARQFPNYSSELNVNALLLGDSALYLCASREDYTEAFFGQGTRLTVV.

The V and J genes are TRBV5-1 and TRBJ2-7; D remains ambiguous. Trimming shortened V by 6 bases and J by 6 bases, and 10 bases separated the two germline ends. Germline V gene lookup returns CDR1 SGHRS and CDR2 YFSETQ. The CDR3 covers 11 residues. The CDR3 DNA reads as TGCGCCAGCACAGGAGAGTCCGAGCAGTACTTC. It encodes CASTGESEQYF.

This chain connects TRBV5-1 to TRBJ2-2, with TRBD1 identical over 10 bases. This CDR3 contains 17 residues. The V gene end was trimmed by 3 bases and the J gene end by 0 bases; junction bases not matched to a gene: 5. The germline CDR1 and CDR2 sequences are SGHRS and YFSETQ. The CDR3, as DNA: TGCGCCAGCAGCTGGAGGGGACAGGGGCCGAACACCGGGGAGCTGTTTTTT. Amino acid sequence: CASSWRGQGPNTGELFF.

The CDR3 DNA reads as TGTGCCAGCAGCCGCCGGACTAGCGGGAACACCGGGGAGCTGTTTTTT. It translates to CASSRRTSGNTGELFF. The chain combines TRBV13 with TRBJ2-2; 10 bases are shared with TRBD2. The germline CDR1 and CDR2 sequences are PRHDT and FYEKMQ (reference sequence). The V gene end was trimmed by 5 bases and the J gene end by 1 base; junction bases not matched to a gene: 4. The CDR3 has 16 residues.

J is TRBJ2-7 and V is TRBV7-9; either TRBD1 or TRBD2 may supply D (5 bases each). This CDR3 comprises 17 residues. V gave up 2 bases and J gave up 0 bases, with 17 bases separating them. Germline V gives CDR1 SEHNR, CDR2 FQNEAQ (reference sequence). The CDR3 region is CASSLKRVGDGSYEQYF. CDR3 DNA: TGTGCCAGCAGCTTAAAGCGTGTCGGGGACGGCTCCTACGAGCAGTACTTC.

The chain is built from TRBV6-4 and TRBJ1-4; TRBD1 matches 8 bases. The CDR3 runs to 18 residues. Germline CDR1 and CDR2: MRHNA and SNTAGT. Trimming took 2 bases from V and 3 from J; bases not matched to a gene: 11. The CDR3: CASSDPHRDRLANEKLFF. CDR3 DNA: TGTGCCAGCAGTGACCCTCACAGGGACAGGTTGGCTAATGAAAAACTGTTTTTT.

The rearrangement links TRBV6-5 to TRBJ1-3; TRBD1 is a possible D gene (6 bases). This CDR3 is built from 15 residues. The V and J ends lost 6 bases and 2 bases respectively, with 14 bases between them. Germline CDR1 and CDR2: MNHEY and SVGAGI. The CDR3 coding sequence is TGTGCCAGCAGAGCGTTAGGGACAACTGGAAACACCATATATTTT. Translating gives CASRALGTTGNTIYF.

In this sample, this clone turned up once. The rearrangement uses TRBV6-1 and TRBJ1-1; no clear D. The germline V gene has CDR1 MNHNS and CDR2 SASEGT. With 4 bases removed from V and 11 bases from J, the gap between germline ends came to 14 bases. The CDR3 spans 12 residues. The CDR3 sequence is CASSASAPRAFF. CDR3 nucleotide sequence: TGTGCCAGCAGTGCCTCGGCCCCTAGGGCTTTCTTT.

This chain links TRBV10-3 with TRBJ2-3, with 8 positions matching TRBD2. The CDR3 runs 15 residues. Germline V gene sequence: CDR1 ENHRY, CDR2 SYGVKD. V was clipped by 4 bases and J by 1 base; unmatched bases: 4. The CDR3 nucleotides read TGTGCCATCAGTGTTAATAGCGGGGGCACAGATACGCAGTATTTT. Encoded protein: CAISVNSGGTDTQYF.

The rearrangement uses TRBV7-3 and TRBJ2-3; D gene ambiguous. Germline values: CDR1 SGHTA, CDR2 FQGTGA. Trimming removed 5 bases from V and 4 bases from J, with 10 bases in between. This CDR3 spans 13 amino acids. The CDR3 nucleotides read TGTGCCAGCAGCCCACGCGGTTCAGATACGCAGTATTTT. Its translation is CASSPRGSDTQYF.

This chain connects TRBV5-4 to TRBJ1-4; D is possibly TRBD1 (5 bases). The germline V gene encodes CDR1 SGHNT and CDR2 YYREEE (reference sequence). The CDR3 spans 15 residues. V was shortened by 0 bases and J by 0 bases, with 6 bases between the two germline ends. The CDR3 DNA reads as TGTGCCAGCAGCTTGGGGGGGTCAACTAATGAAAAACTGTTTTTT. Protein sequence: CASSLGGSTNEKLFF.